The 22 T cell receptor beta chains below all came from one sample that was sequenced in a study of blood T cell repertoires in COVID-19. This table comes from immunoSEQ multiplex PCR, and its TCRdb copy is limited to in-frame clones, with some not included. The profile shows tens of thousands of clones, around 80% of them singletons. The source material was peripheral blood. The origin of the receptors is a man aged 60 to 69 with active COVID-19.

This chain uses TRBV9 with TRBJ2-7; D is possibly TRBD1 (5 bases). The CDR3 consists of 12 residues. Per the germline V gene, CDR1 is SGDLS and CDR2 is YYNGEE. V lost 0 bases and J 6 bases, leaving 7 bases between the germline ends. CDR3 coding DNA: TGTGCCAGCAGCGTAGCAGGGTTCGAGCAGTACTTC. Its protein product is CASSVAGFEQYF. The full variable domain, completed using reference TRBV9 and TRBJ2-7, is DSGVTQTPKHLITATGQRVTLRCSPRSGDLSVYWYQQSLDQGLQFLIQYYNGEERAKGNILERFSAQQFPDLHSELNLSSLELGDSALYFCASSVAGFEQYFGPGTRLTVT.

The rearrangement uses TRBV10-1 and TRBJ2-3, with D unclear. The V gene lost 2 bases and the J gene lost 0 bases, with 9 bases spanning the gap. This CDR3 is 15 amino acids long. The germline CDR1 and CDR2 sequences are WNHNN and SYGVQD (reference sequence). The CDR3: CASSEAGPSTDTQYF. CDR3 DNA sequence: TGCGCCAGCAGTGAGGCTGGCCCTAGCACAGATACGCAGTATTTT.

J is TRBJ2-3 and V is TRBV6-2 or TRBV6-3; 7 nucleotides match TRBD2. The length of the CDR3 is 14 residues. V shed 2 bases, J shed 2 bases, and the junction held 1 base outside the gene matches. Germline CDR1 is MNHEY and CDR2 is SVGEGT. The CDR3 DNA reads as TGTGCCAGCAGTTACGGGAGGGCCACAGATACGCAGTATTTT. Its translation is CASSYGRATDTQYF.

V usage is TRBV6-5 and J usage is TRBJ1-2; D is perhaps TRBD1 (6 bases). This CDR3 contains 14 residues. The germline V gene has CDR1 MNHEY and CDR2 SVGAGI. V lost 7 bases and J lost 0, with 12 bases in between. CDR3 DNA sequence: TGTGCCAGCAAAGACAGGCCTCCTAACTATGGCTACACCTTC. Its translation is CASKDRPPNYGYTF.

The chain uses TRBV5-1 and TRBJ2-1; 11 positions agree with TRBD2. The CDR3 spans 16 residues. Germline CDR1 SGHRS, CDR2 YFSETQ. The trim removed 1 base at V and 12 bases at J, leaving 12 bases unmatched. Here the CDR3 reads CASSLLGTSGGGWQFF. The CDR3 DNA reads as TGCGCCAGCAGCTTGCTCGGGACTAGCGGAGGGGGGTGGCAGTTCTTC.

V usage is TRBV3-1 (or the pseudogene TRBV3-2) and J usage is TRBJ1-1; 7 bases agree with TRBD1. Trimming at V came to 2 bases and at J to 1 base, leaving 4 bases not matched to a gene. CDR1 and CDR2 (germline): LGHDT, YNNKEL (reference sequence). This CDR3 is 15 amino acids long. Here the CDR3 reads CASSQSRQGNTEAFF. As DNA, the CDR3 is TGTGCCAGCAGCCAATCCCGACAGGGGAACACTGAAGCTTTCTTT.

The rearrangement uses TRBV14 and TRBJ1-2; 7 positions match TRBD1. With 6 bases clipped from V and 5 bases from J, the junction kept 6 bases outside the gene matches. The V gene's germline CDR1 is SGHDN and CDR2 FVKESK. The CDR3 runs 13 residues. In DNA form, the CDR3 reads TGTGCCAGCAGTGACAGGGCTGGGTATGGCTACACCTTC. It specifies CASSDRAGYGYTF.

The rearrangement joins TRBV29-1 to TRBJ2-5; tentative D call: TRBD1 (6 bases). V gave up 6 bases and J gave up 6 bases, with 17 bases separating them. The length of the CDR3 is 13 residues. Germline CDR1 and CDR2: SQVTM and ANQGSEA. CDR3 region: CSVPLRQGQTQYF. The CDR3 coding sequence is TGCAGCGTCCCCCTTCGGCAGGGGCAGACCCAGTACTTC.

This clone has more than one count but fewer than ten. The chain employs TRBV29-1 and TRBJ2-7, with TRBD1 identical over 7 bases. The CDR3 length is 15 residues. Trimming took 2 bases from V and 4 from J; bases not matched to a gene: 11. The germline gives CDR1 SQVTM, CDR2 ANQGSEA. The CDR3 DNA reads TGCAGCGTTGAATTTAGACAGGGTGGTTCATACGAGCAGTACTTC. Amino acids: CSVEFRQGGSYEQYF.

The V call is TRBV7-8, the J call TRBJ2-1; TRBD2 matches at 13 bases. Per the germline V gene, CDR1 is SGHVS and CDR2 is FQNEAQ. This CDR3 contains 19 residues. V was pared by 5 bases and J by 2 bases, with 12 bases of the junction left unmatched. For the CDR3, the DNA is TGTGCCAGCAGCGTGGGACTAGCGGGAAAGGGGAAAGCCTACAATGAGCAGTTCTTC. Protein sequence: CASSVGLAGKGKAYNEQFF.

A single count supports this clone. CDR3 nucleotide sequence: TGTGCCACAAAAGAGAGCGGCTCTAGCACAGATACGCAGTATTTT. Its protein is CATKESGSSTDTQYF. V and J are TRBV19 and TRBJ2-3; perhaps TRBD2 as D (5 bases). Trimming shortened V by 10 bases and J by 0 bases, and 17 bases separated the two germline ends. The germline V gene encodes CDR1 LNHDA and CDR2 SQIVND (reference sequence). This CDR3 comprises 15 residues. The full variable domain, completed using reference TRBV19 and TRBJ2-3, is DGGITQSPKYLFRKEGQNVTLSCEQNLNHDAMYWYRQDPGQGLRLIYYSQIVNDFQKGDIAEGYSVSREKKESFPLTVTSAQKNPTAFYLCATKESGSSTDTQYFGPGTRLTVL.

This clone was seen only once. V usage is TRBV9 and J usage is TRBJ2-3; D might be TRBD2 (6 bases). CDR3 length: 17 residues. The V end was cut by 4 bases, the J end by 5 bases, with 23 bases between. Germline CDR1 reads SGDLS; CDR2 reads YYNGEE. The CDR3 sequence is CASSPRSGGGEGDTQYF. The CDR3 coding sequence is TGTGCCAGCAGCCCCCGTTCCGGGGGAGGTGAGGGAGATACGCAGTATTTT.

The chain is built from TRBV5-1 and TRBJ1-3; D is perhaps TRBD1 (6 bases). V was shortened by 4 bases and J by 1 base, with 15 bases between the two germline ends. Germline assignment: CDR1 SGHRS and CDR2 YFSETQ. There are 16 residues in the CDR3. CDR3 loop: CASSATIQGSGNTIYF. CDR3 nucleotide sequence: TGCGCCAGCAGCGCGACAATTCAGGGGTCTGGAAACACCATATATTTT.

The chain has TRBV28 and TRBJ2-1; 10 bases fit TRBD1. CDR1 is MDHEN, CDR2 SYDVKM, per germline. This CDR3 contains 14 residues. The junction had 11 bases not matched to a gene; V was cut back by 11 bases and J by 7 bases. The CDR3 nucleotides are TGTGCCGTAACAAGACAGGGGGCGGTAAATGAGCAGTTCTTC. Protein sequence: CAVTRQGAVNEQFF.

The gene calls are TRBV6-2 or TRBV6-3 and TRBJ2-7; 12 bases are a match to TRBD2. Germline lookup yields CDR1 MNHEY and CDR2 SVGEGT. J lost 0 bases, V lost 5 bases, and 5 bases had no gene match. CDR3 length equals 16 residues. The CDR3 region is CASSHGLAGNSYEQYF. CDR3 in DNA: TGTGCCAGCAGTCATGGACTAGCGGGAAACTCCTACGAGCAGTACTTC.

This clone is medium-sized within its sample. This chain connects TRBV6-2 or TRBV6-3 to TRBJ2-5, with D possibly being TRBD2 (5 bases). Deletions cut 0 bases from V and 4 bases from J, with 9 bases between. This CDR3 contains 14 residues. CDR1 is MNHEY, CDR2 SVGEGT, per germline. CDR3 in amino acids: CASSYSGVGETQYF. CDR3 coding DNA: TGTGCCAGCAGTTACTCCGGGGTAGGAGAGACCCAGTACTTC.

The rearrangement links TRBV5-1 to TRBJ2-5; D is perhaps TRBD2 (5 bases). The CDR3 length is 12 residues. CDR1 is SGHRS, CDR2 YFSETQ, per germline. The germline V and J ends were trimmed by 4 bases and 5 bases, with 9 bases remaining between them. The CDR3 coding sequence is TGCGCCAGCAGCGAGGGTGGGGAGACCCAGTACTTC. Residues: CASSEGGETQYF. Combining the CDR3 with reference TRBV5-1 and TRBJ2-5 gives the whole variable domain KAGVTQTPRYLIKTRGQQVTLSCSPISGHRSVSWYQQTPGQGLQFLFEYFSETQRNKGNFPGRFSGRQFSNSRSEMNVSTLELGDSALYLCASSEGGETQYFGPGTRLLVL.

This clone is a singleton in its sample. The chain recombines TRBV9 with TRBJ2-7; 10 bases line up with TRBD1. Looked up from germline, CDR1 is SGDLS and CDR2 is YYNGEE. The CDR3 totals 17 residues. V trimming: 5 bases; J trimming: 5 bases; junction bases outside the gene matches: 16. The CDR3, as DNA: TGTGCCAGCAGTCGTAGGTCGGGGACAGGGGAAGGGGACGAGCAGTACTTC. It translates to CASSRRSGTGEGDEQYF.

The CDR3 reads CAISELAGTTGELFF. CDR3 nucleotides: TGTGCCATCAGTGAGTTAGCGGGGACAACCGGGGAGCTGTTTTTT. V is TRBV10-3 and J is TRBJ2-2, with 8 bases that match TRBD2. The CDR3 runs 15 residues. With 1 base clipped from V and 5 bases from J, the junction kept 3 bases outside the gene matches. Germline V gives CDR1 ENHRY, CDR2 SYGVKD.

V usage is TRBV27 and J usage is TRBJ1-2; D ambiguous. This CDR3 has 13 amino acids. V gave up 5 bases and J gave up 3 bases, with 10 bases separating them. Looked up from germline, CDR1 is MNHEY and CDR2 is SMNVEV (reference sequence). The CDR3 DNA is TGTGCCAGCAGTCCCAAATTAGACTATGGCTACACCTTC. Translating gives CASSPKLDYGYTF.

Here the CDR3 DNA reads TGTGCCAGCAGCCCTACAGGGGTAGGAAATGAGCAGTTCTTC. Protein: CASSPTGVGNEQFF. The rearrangement uses TRBV13 and TRBJ2-1; TRBD1 agrees at 7 bases. This CDR3 spans 14 amino acids. CDR1 is PRHDT, CDR2 FYEKMQ, per germline (reference sequence). The V segment lost 5 bases and the J segment 7 bases; nucleotides outside the gene matches: 8.

The V and J genes are TRBV29-1 and TRBJ2-2; TRBD2 agrees at 8 bases. Germline V CDR1 and CDR2: SQVTM, ANQGSEA. Trimming removed 2 bases from V and 9 bases from J; junction bases left unmatched: 8. The CDR3 totals 14 residues. The DNA for the CDR3 is TGCAGCGTTGAATCCGGGGGGGCCATGAGGGAGCTGTTTTTT. This encodes CSVESGGAMRELFF.